The 11 T cell receptor beta chains presented below share a single source sample, sequenced in a study of T cell repertoires in cytomegalovirus infection. TCRdb passed the reads through MiXCR, listing each CDR3 protein once. Here the sample spans about 600,000 distinct CDR3 sequences, roughly 26% being singletons. The sample taken for sequencing was CD8+ T cells from PBMCs. The receptors originated from a human donor in good health (CMV status not recorded). Some clones in this sample may be carry-over from other donors' samples.

The table lists this clonotype with many counts. This chain connects TRBV28 to TRBJ1-2, with 7 bases aligning to TRBD1. Germline CDR1 is MDHEN and CDR2 is SYDVKM. The V and J ends lost 5 bases and 8 bases, in that order; junction bases with no gene match: 8. The CDR3 spans 13 residues. The CDR3 here is CASSLDRVQGYTF. Written as DNA, the CDR3 is TGTGCCAGCAGTCTAGACAGGGTACAGGGCTACACCTTC.

V is TRBV7-6 and J is TRBJ2-2, with TRBD1 identical over 8 bases. There are 19 residues in the CDR3. V dropped 1 base and J dropped 6; count of bases not matched to a gene: 16. Germline V CDR1 and CDR2: SGHVS, FNYEAQ. The CDR3 DNA reads as TGTGCCAGCAGCTTAGAACCCGGACAGGGTGGGCACCCGGCCGGGGAGCTGTTTTTT. It encodes CASSLEPGQGGHPAGELFF. Using reference TRBV7-6 and TRBJ2-2 for the parts outside the CDR3, the full variable domain is GAGVSQSPRYKVTKRGQDVALRCDPISGHVSLYWYRQALGQGPEFLTYFNYEAQQDKSGLPNDRFSAERPEGSISTLTIQRTEQRDSAMYRCASSLEPGQGGHPAGELFFGEGSRLTVL.

The chain joins TRBV6-2 or TRBV6-3 to TRBJ1-6; 7 bases align to TRBD1. This CDR3 has 17 residues. In germline, CDR1 is MNHEY, CDR2 SVGEGT. Unmatched junction bases numbered 9, after V lost 0 bases and J lost 7 bases. The CDR3, as DNA: TGTGCCAGCAGTTACTCGACTCCCGACAGGGTGAATTCACCCCTCCACTTT. This encodes CASSYSTPDRVNSPLHF.

There are many counts of this clonotype. The V and J genes are TRBV7-6 and TRBJ2-7; weak D call: TRBD2 (6 bases). Germline V gene lookup returns CDR1 SGHVS and CDR2 FNYEAQ. This CDR3 comprises 15 residues. V dropped 5 bases and J dropped 5 bases, with 19 bases sitting between them. The CDR3 protein is CASSPTWDFSNEQYF. CDR3 bases: TGTGCCAGCAGCCCAACCTGGGACTTTTCCAACGAGCAGTACTTC.

This clonotype was seen a handful of times. The V call is TRBV6-5, the J call TRBJ2-1, with D possibly being TRBD2 (6 bases). Germline-derived CDR1 and CDR2 are MNHEY and SVGAGI. CDR3 length: 14 residues. V lost 2 bases, J lost 5 bases, and 10 bases lay in between. The DNA of the CDR3 is TGTGCCAGCAGTTACCCGGGGGAAAACAATGAGCAGTTCTTC. This translates into CASSYPGENNEQFF.

The V gene is TRBV7-4, the J gene TRBJ2-6; tentative D call: TRBD1 (6 bases). V gave up 5 bases and J gave up 4 bases, with 12 bases separating them. The germline V gene has CDR1 SGHVT and CDR2 SQSDAQ. This CDR3 has 15 amino acids. DNA of the CDR3: TGTGCCAGCAGCGGCTGGGGGCCCGGGGCCAACGTCCTGACTTTC. It is translated as CASSGWGPGANVLTF.

This chain joins TRBV2 and TRBJ2-7; TRBD1 agrees at 12 bases. The CDR3 contains 10 residues. The J segment lost 12 bases and the V segment lost 11 bases, leaving 5 bases of the junction unmatched. CDR1 is SNHLY and CDR2 is FYNNEI in the germline V gene. CDR3 nucleotide sequence: TGTGCCGGAGGGACAGGGGGCCTGTACGTC. Encoded protein: CAGGTGGLYV.

This clonotype was observed at least ten times. The rearrangement joins TRBV28 to TRBJ2-7; possible D gene TRBD2, 5 bases. This CDR3 comprises 13 residues. Germline V gene data show CDR1 as MDHEN and CDR2 as SYDVKM. V was clipped by 3 bases and J by 4 bases, with 10 bases between them. The CDR3 sequence: CASSFSGFYEQYV. The CDR3 nucleotides are TGTGCCAGCAGTTTTTCGGGATTTTACGAGCAGTACGTC.

This clonotype was counted many times. V usage is TRBV7-9 and J usage is TRBJ2-6, with 9 bases that match TRBD1. There are 18 residues in the CDR3. Germline V lookup: CDR1 SEHNR, CDR2 FQNEAQ (reference sequence). V was pared by 5 bases and J by 0 bases, with 8 bases of the junction left unmatched. CDR3 DNA: TGTGCCAGCAGCCTCCCCCAGACAGGGGGCTCTGGGGCCAACGTCCTGACTTTC. It translates to CASSLPQTGGSGANVLTF.

V is TRBV28 and J is TRBJ2-5; a possible D gene is TRBD2 (5 bases). This CDR3 spans 15 amino acids. Germline loops: CDR1 MDHEN, CDR2 SYDVKM. Trimming removed 3 bases at V and 2 bases at J, with 13 bases between. The CDR3 DNA is TGTGCCAGCAGTTTTCGGGGATTTCAACAAGAGACCCAGTACTTC. Residues: CASSFRGFQQETQYF.

The chain joins TRBV28 to TRBJ2-7, with a weak D call TRBD1 (6 bases). Germline lookup yields CDR1 MDHEN and CDR2 SYDVKM. The CDR3 has 15 amino acids. With 1 base removed from V and 2 bases from J, the gap between germline ends came to 12 bases. The CDR3 spells CASSLYRVSAYEQYV. CDR3 in DNA: TGTGCCAGCAGTTTATACAGGGTATCCGCCTACGAGCAGTACGTC.